This T cell receptor beta chain was sequenced during a study of T cell responses to AZD1222 COVID-19 vaccine. The repertoire was sequenced with immunoSEQ multiplex PCR; TCRdb's copy has only in-frame clones and lacks some. The data contain about 94,000 clones, around 87% of them singletons. Trimming at V came to 7 bases and at J to 0 bases, leaving 15 bases not matched to a gene. CDR1 and CDR2 from the germline V gene are WNHNN and SYGVQD (reference sequence). The CDR3 runs 18 residues. The rearrangement joins TRBV10-1 to TRBJ2-5; the match to TRBD1 covers 9 bases. The TCR sequence derives from an adult in good health. The sample consisted of peripheral blood, taken on day 0 of AZD1222 vaccination. The CDR3 region has the DNA TGCGCCAGCACCCGGACAGGGGCGCCATACATCCACCAAGAGACCCAGTACTTC. It translates to CASTRTGAPYIHQETQYF.